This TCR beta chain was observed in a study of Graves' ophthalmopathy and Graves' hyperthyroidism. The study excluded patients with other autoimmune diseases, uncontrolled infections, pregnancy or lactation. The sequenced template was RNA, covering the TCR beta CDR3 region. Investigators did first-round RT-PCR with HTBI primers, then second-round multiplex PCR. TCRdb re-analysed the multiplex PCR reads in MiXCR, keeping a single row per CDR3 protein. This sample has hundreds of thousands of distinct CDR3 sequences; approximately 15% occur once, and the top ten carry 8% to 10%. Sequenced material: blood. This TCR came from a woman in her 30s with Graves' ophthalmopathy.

This CDR3 is CASSATGGASRSQPQHF. For the CDR3, the DNA is TGTGCCAGCAGCGCGACAGGGGGCGCTAGTCGGAGTCAGCCCCAGCATTTT. The J gene is TRBJ1-5, the V gene TRBV11-2, with 10 positions matching TRBD1. Germline values: CDR1 SGHAT, CDR2 FQNNGV. Losses at the gene ends were 5 bases for V and 6 bases for J; bases not matched to a gene: 13. CDR3 length: 17 amino acids.